The 10 T cell receptor beta chains reported below all come from one sample, sequenced in a study of cytomegalovirus exposure and HLA in healthy donors listed by TCRdb under 2017. The library was generated by the immunoSEQ multiplex PCR assay. For the multiplex PCR, a mixture combining 60 forward primers for TCR Vbeta segments and 13 reverse primers for TCR Jbeta segments was used. This immuneACCESS table, as held by TCRdb, lists in-frame sequences with V and J called but not all clones. Of the missing ones, under half trace to an unresolved V gene in checked studies; the others have no known cause. Present in this sample are roughly 140,000 clones, around 80% of which were seen just once. The ten most abundant clones make up 9.7% of the sample. The sequencing input was PBMCs. The receptors were gathered from an older woman in good health and CMV-seropositive.

V and J are TRBV6-1 and TRBJ2-1; D gene ambiguous. Trimming cost V 8 bases and J 0 bases, with 5 bases left between them. CDR1 MNHNS and CDR2 SASEGT come from the germline V gene. This CDR3 contains 12 residues. CDR3 nucleotides: TGTGCCAGCGTTAGCTCCTACAATGAGCAGTTCTTC. Translation: CASVSSYNEQFF.

The chain employs TRBV4-2 and TRBJ2-7; possibly TRBD2 for D (6 bases). The CDR3 is made up of 16 amino acids. Germline values: CDR1 LGHNA, CDR2 YNFKEQ. V lost 1 base, J lost 3 bases, and 16 bases lay in between. CDR3 bases: TGTGCCAGCAGCCAAGTTAACGTCGGGGGAGGCTACGAGCAGTACTTC. Its protein product is CASSQVNVGGGYEQYF.

The chain carries TRBV5-5 and TRBJ2-1, with 8 bases fitting TRBD2. J was trimmed by 10 bases and V by 2 bases; bases with no gene match: 5. This CDR3 comprises 13 residues. Germline V CDR1 and CDR2: SGHKS, YYEKEE (reference sequence). The CDR3 reads CASSFIAGSEQFF. CDR3 sequence (DNA): TGTGCCAGCAGCTTCATAGCGGGAAGCGAGCAGTTCTTC.

V and J are TRBV27 and TRBJ1-3; D call uncertain. Trimming stripped 4 bases from V and 2 bases from J, with 12 bases between. Looked up from germline, CDR1 is MNHEY and CDR2 is SMNVEV (reference sequence). The CDR3 runs 15 residues. In nucleotides, the CDR3 is TGTGCCAGCAGTTCAATTGGGAGGACTGGAAACACCATATATTTT. Amino acids: CASSSIGRTGNTIYF.

The rearrangement uses TRBV29-1 and TRBJ2-1, with D tentatively TRBD2 (7 bases). This CDR3 has 15 residues. Trimming cost V 3 bases and J 6 bases, with 18 bases left between them. Germline CDR1 SQVTM, CDR2 ANQGSEA. CDR3 residues: CSVDSLGGGANEQFF. Written as DNA, the CDR3 is TGCAGCGTTGACAGCTTGGGAGGGGGGGCCAATGAGCAGTTCTTC.

The gene calls are TRBV19 and TRBJ2-5; 7 bases are a match to TRBD1. CDR1 and CDR2 (germline): LNHDA, SQIVND (reference sequence). There are 14 residues in the CDR3. Trimming took 4 bases from V and 1 from J; bases not matched to a gene: 3. This CDR3 reads CASSKGDSQETQYF. DNA for the CDR3: TGTGCCAGTAGTAAGGGGGACAGCCAAGAGACCCAGTACTTC.

This clone was counted only a few times. The CDR3 DNA sequence: TGTGCCAGCAGCGATGCGACAGGGTCGAACGGGGAGCTGTTTTTT. Translating gives CASSDATGSNGELFF. The chain combines TRBV9 with TRBJ2-2, with 7 bases matching TRBD1. This CDR3 is built from 15 residues. Germline V gene sequence: CDR1 SGDLS, CDR2 YYNGEE. The V gene end was trimmed by 3 bases and the J gene end by 7 bases; junction bases not matched to a gene: 9.

The rearrangement joins TRBV30 to TRBJ2-7; no clear D gene. The CDR3 consists of 14 residues. V lost 0 bases and J 2 bases, leaving 11 bases between the germline ends. The germline V gene has CDR1 GTSNPN and CDR2 SVGIG (reference sequence). In nucleotides, the CDR3 is TGTGCCTGGAGTGTTCCCCCCCAAACCTACGAGCAGTACTTC. It is translated as CAWSVPPQTYEQYF.

The sample holds one count of this clone. The chain combines TRBV5-1 with TRBJ1-1; the D is unclear. The length of the CDR3 is 14 residues. Trimming cost V 3 bases and J 2 bases, with 11 bases left between them. Germline lookup yields CDR1 SGHRS and CDR2 YFSETQ. The CDR3 DNA follows: TGCGCCAGCAGCTCCCTGGCCAAAAACACTGAAGCTTTCTTT. Translating gives CASSSLAKNTEAFF. Based on the CDR3 plus reference TRBV5-1 and TRBJ1-1, the full variable domain is KAGVTQTPRYLIKTRGQQVTLSCSPISGHRSVSWYQQTPGQGLQFLFEYFSETQRNKGNFPGRFSGRQFSNSRSEMNVSTLELGDSALYLCASSSLAKNTEAFFGQGTRLTVV.

As regards this clone: The germline gene is not matched at one end of the junction; a read error may be the cause. The chain recombines TRBV29-1 with TRBJ2-5; 11 nucleotides match TRBD2. The CDR3 totals 15 residues. Per the germline V gene, CDR1 is SQVTM and CDR2 is ANQGSEA. The CDR3 DNA is TGCAGCGTGAAGCTAGCGGGAGGTGGCCAAGAGACCCGGTACTTC. Encoded protein: CSVKLAGGGQETRYF.